Below are 9 T cell receptor beta chains sequenced from a single sample in a study of Graves' ophthalmopathy and Graves' hyperthyroidism listed by TCRdb under 2018. Data came from an Illumina HiSeq 2000. For repertoire sequencing, TCR beta CDR3 regions were amplified from RNA transcripts. A first-round RT-PCR used HTBI primers with the Qiagen OneStep RT-PCR kit, followed by a second-round multiplex PCR, size selection and purification. TCRdb ran its own pipeline on the public reads, namely fastp trimming at Q25 and MiXCR clone calling, and kept in-frame beta chains. Duplicate CDR3 protein sequences are folded into a single record with the most common DNA and genes. The sample yields 200,000 to 300,000 distinct CDR3 sequences; roughly 50% were counted once. The leading ten clones occupy roughly 50% of the sample. The specimen was peripheral blood. The receptors stem from an adult man with Graves' ophthalmopathy.

This clonotype turned up a few times. The chain carries TRBV7-9 and TRBJ1-6; perhaps TRBD1 as D (5 bases). The germline CDR1 and CDR2 sequences are SEHNR and FQNEAQ (reference sequence). The V and J ends lost 3 bases and 10 bases respectively, with 13 bases between them. The CDR3 consists of 14 residues. DNA for the CDR3: TGTGCCAGCAGCTTTGGAGGGGAAGGCTCACCCCTCCACTTT. This codes for CASSFGGEGSPLHF. The full variable domain, rest sourced from reference TRBV7-9 and TRBJ1-6, is DTGVSQNPRHKITKRGQNVTFRCDPISEHNRLYWYRQTLGQGPEFLTYFQNEAQLEKSRLLSDRFSAERPKGSFSTLEIQRTEQGDSAMYLCASSFGGEGSPLHFGNGTRLTVT.

This rearrangement joins TRBV14 to TRBJ2-2; TRBD2 matches at 11 bases. Germline loops: CDR1 SGHDN, CDR2 FVKESK. V trimming: 2 bases; J trimming: 0 bases; junction bases outside the gene matches: 5. The CDR3 extends over 18 amino acids. CDR3 nucleotides: TGTGCCAGCAGCCAACAACTAGCGGGGGTCGCGAACACCGGGGAGCTGTTTTTT. It translates to CASSQQLAGVANTGELFF.

The CDR3 nucleotides are TGTGCCAGCAGCGACCTACGGGGTGGCTCTTCGGGTCTTGGCTACACCTTC. Its translation: CASSDLRGGSSGLGYTF. The chain carries TRBV7-8 and TRBJ1-2; no definite D call. V shed 5 bases and J shed 7 bases, with 26 bases lying between them. The CDR3 loop spans 17 amino acids. Germline values: CDR1 SGHVS, CDR2 FQNEAQ.

The table lists this clonotype with a count of one. J is TRBJ2-7 and V is TRBV7-2; 14 bases line up with TRBD2. CDR3 size: 15 residues. The germline V gene encodes CDR1 SGHTA and CDR2 FQGNSA. The trim removed 8 bases at V and 7 bases at J, leaving 10 bases unmatched. CDR3 coding DNA: TGTGCCAGCTCCGGTGGACTAGCGGGAGGTTTGGAGCAGTACTTC. This translates into CASSGGLAGGLEQYF.

This rearrangement joins TRBV6-6 to TRBJ1-2; unclear D gene. The V end lost 7 bases, the J end lost 0 bases, and 6 bases lay between the germline ends. The CDR3 extends over 12 amino acids. Germline V gene lookup returns CDR1 MNHNY and CDR2 SVGAGI (reference sequence). The CDR3 is CASTQANYGYTF. In DNA, the CDR3 is TGTGCCAGCACCCAGGCTAACTATGGCTACACCTTC.

The chain has TRBV9 and TRBJ2-7, with TRBD1 matching 7 bases. CDR3 length equals 15 residues. The junction had 9 bases not matched to a gene; V was cut back by 4 bases and J by 2 bases. The germline gives CDR1 SGDLS, CDR2 YYNGEE. The CDR3 DNA is TGTGCCAGCAGCCAAGGGACAGCCGACCCCTACGAGCAGTACTTC. Protein sequence: CASSQGTADPYEQYF.

V usage is TRBV2 and J usage is TRBJ2-7; D call uncertain. This CDR3 is 13 amino acids long. V lost 6 bases to trimming and J lost 5 bases, with 14 bases between them. Germline-derived CDR1 and CDR2 are SNHLY and FYNNEI. The CDR3: CASSIDWANEQYF. For the CDR3, the DNA is TGTGCCAGCAGCATTGACTGGGCCAACGAGCAGTACTTC.

This clonotype was recorded only once. The rearrangement links TRBV14 to TRBJ2-7, with D perhaps assigned TRBD1 or TRBD2 (5 bases each). The CDR3 sequence is 14 residues long. The V end was cut by 6 bases, the J end by 4 bases, with 16 bases between. Germline lookup yields CDR1 SGHDN and CDR2 FVKESK. CDR3 DNA: TGTGCCAGCAGACGGGACCCCTGGGCTTACGAGCAGTACTTC. Protein sequence: CASRRDPWAYEQYF.

The genes are TRBV5-1 and TRBJ2-5, with TRBD2 matching 13 bases. Germline loops: CDR1 SGHRS, CDR2 YFSETQ. This CDR3 has 18 residues. V lost 3 bases, J lost 1 base, and 9 bases stayed unmatched. The CDR3 coding sequence is TGCGCCAGCAGCTGGTCAGGGACTAGCGGGGCCCTCCAAGAGACCCAGTACTTC. The encoded protein is CASSWSGTSGALQETQYF.